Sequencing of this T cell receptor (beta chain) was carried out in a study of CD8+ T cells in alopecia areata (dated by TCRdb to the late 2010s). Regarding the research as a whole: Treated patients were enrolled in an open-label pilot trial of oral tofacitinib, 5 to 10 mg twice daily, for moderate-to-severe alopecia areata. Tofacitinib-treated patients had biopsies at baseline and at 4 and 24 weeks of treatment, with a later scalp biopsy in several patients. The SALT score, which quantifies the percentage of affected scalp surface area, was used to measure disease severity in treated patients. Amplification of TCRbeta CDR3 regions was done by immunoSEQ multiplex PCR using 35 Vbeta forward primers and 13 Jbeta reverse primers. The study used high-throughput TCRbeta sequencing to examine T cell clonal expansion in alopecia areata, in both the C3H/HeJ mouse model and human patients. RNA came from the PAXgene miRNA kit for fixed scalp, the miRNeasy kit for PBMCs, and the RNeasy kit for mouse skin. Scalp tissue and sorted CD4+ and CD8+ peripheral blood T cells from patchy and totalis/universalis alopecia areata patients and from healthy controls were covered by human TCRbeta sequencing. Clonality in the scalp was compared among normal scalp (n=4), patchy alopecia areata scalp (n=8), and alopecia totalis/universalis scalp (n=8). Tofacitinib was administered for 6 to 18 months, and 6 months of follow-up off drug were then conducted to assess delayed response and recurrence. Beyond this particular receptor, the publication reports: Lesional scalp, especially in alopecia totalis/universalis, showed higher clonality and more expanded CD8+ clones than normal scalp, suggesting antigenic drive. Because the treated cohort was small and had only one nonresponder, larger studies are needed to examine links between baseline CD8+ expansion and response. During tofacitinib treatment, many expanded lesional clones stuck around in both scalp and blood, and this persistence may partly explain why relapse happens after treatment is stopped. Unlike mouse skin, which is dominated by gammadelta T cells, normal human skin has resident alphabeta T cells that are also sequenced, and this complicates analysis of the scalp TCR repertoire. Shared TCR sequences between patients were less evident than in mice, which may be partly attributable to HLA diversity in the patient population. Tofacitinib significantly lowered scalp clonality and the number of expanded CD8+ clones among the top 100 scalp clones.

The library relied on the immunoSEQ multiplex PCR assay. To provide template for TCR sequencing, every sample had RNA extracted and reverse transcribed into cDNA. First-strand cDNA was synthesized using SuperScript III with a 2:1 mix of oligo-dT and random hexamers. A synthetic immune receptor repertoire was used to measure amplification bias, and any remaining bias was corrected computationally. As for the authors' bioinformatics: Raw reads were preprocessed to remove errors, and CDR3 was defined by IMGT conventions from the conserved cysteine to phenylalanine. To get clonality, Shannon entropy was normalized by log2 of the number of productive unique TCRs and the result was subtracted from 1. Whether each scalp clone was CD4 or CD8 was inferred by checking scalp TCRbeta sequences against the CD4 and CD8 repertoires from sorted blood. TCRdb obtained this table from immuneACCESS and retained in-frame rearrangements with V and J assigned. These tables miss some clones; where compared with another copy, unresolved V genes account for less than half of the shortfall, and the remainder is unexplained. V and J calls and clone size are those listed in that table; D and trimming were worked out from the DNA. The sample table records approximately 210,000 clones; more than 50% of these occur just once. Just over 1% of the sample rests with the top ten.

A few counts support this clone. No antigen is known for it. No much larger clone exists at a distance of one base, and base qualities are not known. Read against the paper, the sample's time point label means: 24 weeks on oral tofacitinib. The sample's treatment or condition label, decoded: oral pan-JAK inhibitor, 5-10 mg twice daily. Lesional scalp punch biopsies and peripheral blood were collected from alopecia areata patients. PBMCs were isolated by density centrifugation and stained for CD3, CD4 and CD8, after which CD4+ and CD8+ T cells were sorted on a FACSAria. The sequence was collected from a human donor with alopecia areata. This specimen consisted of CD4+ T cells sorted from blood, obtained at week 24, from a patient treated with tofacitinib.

The DNA sequence is TGTGCCAGCAGTTCCGGGACAACTCACACTGGAAACACCATATATTTT. Its protein product is CASSSGTTHTGNTIYF. The receptor chain draws on TRBV6-6 and TRBJ1-3, with a weak D call of TRBD1 (6 bases match). Based on the germline V gene (reference sequence), the CDR1 and CDR2 sequences are MNHNY and SVGAGI. Inclusive of the bounding cysteine and phenylalanine, the CDR3 is 16 residues long. Of all the DNA, just the CDR3 is kept, 48 bases in frame from base 1. V is pared back by 4 bases and J by 2 bases, with 15 bases lying between the germline termini.